Presented here are 9 T cell receptor beta chains from one specimen sequenced in a study of Ad26.COV2.S vaccination and SARS-CoV-2 variants. Data came from immunoSEQ multiplex PCR; TCRdb stores just in-frame clones and leaves some out. The table records about 440,000 clones, around 90% of them present only once. The treatment: about 20 received Ad26.COV2.S at low or high dose, single or two shots; roughly five received placebo; per-sample allocation not given. Repertoires come from day 63 after the first vaccine or placebo injection. Sequenced here: peripheral blood, sampled in a trial of Ad26.COV2.S vaccine versus placebo. The receptors originated from a person between 18 and 59 years old who received the Ad26.COV2.S COVID-19 vaccine or a placebo.

As DNA, the CDR3 is TGCAGCGTTGTGACGTTGAGCGCGAACACCGGGGAGCTGTTTTTT. It codes for CSVVTLSANTGELFF. The chain employs TRBV29-1 and TRBJ2-2; D not certain. Germline V gives CDR1 SQVTM, CDR2 ANQGSEA. The CDR3 runs 15 residues. V gave up 4 bases and J gave up 0 bases, with 12 bases separating them.

The chain couples TRBV19 to TRBJ2-6; the D gene is possibly TRBD2 (5 bases). Germline lookup yields CDR1 LNHDA and CDR2 SQIVND (reference sequence). Trimming cost V 7 bases and J 3 bases, with 10 bases left between them. The CDR3 sequence is 14 residues long. Here the CDR3 reads CASNRGRGANVLTF. DNA for the CDR3: TGTGCCAGTAATCGGGGTCGTGGGGCCAACGTCCTGACTTTC. Variable domain in full (rest from reference TRBV19 and TRBJ2-6): DGGITQSPKYLFRKEGQNVTLSCEQNLNHDAMYWYRQDPGQGLRLIYYSQIVNDFQKGDIAEGYSVSREKKESFPLTVTSAQKNPTAFYLCASNRGRGANVLTFGAGSRLTVL.

V usage is TRBV16 and J usage is TRBJ1-1, with D tentatively TRBD1 (5 bases). The V end lost 1 base, the J end lost 1 base, and 10 bases lay between the germline ends. Germline lookup yields CDR1 KGHSY and CDR2 FQNENV. The CDR3 loop spans 15 amino acids. The CDR3 DNA is TGTGCCAGCAGCCAATTGGGGCAGGGGAACACTGAAGCTTTCTTT. Its protein is CASSQLGQGNTEAFF.

V gene TRBV29-1 combines with J gene TRBJ2-1; either TRBD1 or TRBD2 may supply D (6 bases each). The CDR3 is 13 residues long. The germline CDR1 and CDR2 sequences are SQVTM and ANQGSEA. Deletions cut 4 bases from V and 6 bases from J, with 13 bases between. CDR3: CSVAGGIVNEQFF. The CDR3 coding sequence is TGCAGCGTTGCCGGGGGCATAGTCAATGAGCAGTTCTTC.

The rearrangement links TRBV9 to TRBJ1-3; D not resolved. The V gene lost 4 bases and the J gene lost 0 bases, with 11 bases spanning the gap. This CDR3 has 15 amino acids. CDR1 and CDR2 from the germline V gene are SGDLS and YYNGEE. CDR3 region: CASSPDGNSGNTIYF. For the CDR3, the DNA is TGTGCCAGCAGCCCGGACGGAAACTCTGGAAACACCATATATTTT.

The CDR3 coding sequence is TGTGCCAGCAGTTCCGGGAATGAAGAGACCCAGTACTTC. The encoded protein is CASSSGNEETQYF. The rearrangement links TRBV6-2 or TRBV6-3 to TRBJ2-5, with D possibly matching TRBD2 (5 bases). The CDR3 extends over 13 amino acids. CDR1 and CDR2 (germline): MNHEY, SVGEGT. V gave up 4 bases and J gave up 3 bases, with 9 bases separating them.

The chain uses TRBV7-8 and TRBJ2-1; D is perhaps TRBD1 (5 bases). The CDR3 consists of 12 residues. The germline V gene encodes CDR1 SGHVS and CDR2 FQNEAQ. The ends were cut back, 5 bases at V and 7 bases at J, with 9 bases in the middle. The CDR3 DNA reads TGTGCCAGCAGCCCTGACAGAAATGAGCAGTTCTTC. Translation gives CASSPDRNEQFF.

This sequence joins TRBV28 and TRBJ2-1, with D tentatively TRBD1 or TRBD2 (5 bases each). Trimming left V 7 bases short and J 9 bases short, with 19 bases between. CDR1 is MDHEN, CDR2 SYDVKM, per germline. This CDR3 has 14 amino acids. CDR3 region: CASTPYGTVAEQFF. The CDR3 DNA is TGTGCCAGCACCCCCTATGGGACCGTGGCTGAGCAGTTCTTC.

The V gene is TRBV9, the J gene TRBJ1-5; D remains ambiguous. This CDR3 has 14 amino acids. V dropped 0 bases and J dropped 5 bases, with 9 bases sitting between them. Germline V CDR1 and CDR2: SGDLS, YYNGEE. DNA for the CDR3: TGTGCCAGCAGCGTAGACGGGAGGGATCAGCCCCAGCATTTT. It specifies CASSVDGRDQPQHF.